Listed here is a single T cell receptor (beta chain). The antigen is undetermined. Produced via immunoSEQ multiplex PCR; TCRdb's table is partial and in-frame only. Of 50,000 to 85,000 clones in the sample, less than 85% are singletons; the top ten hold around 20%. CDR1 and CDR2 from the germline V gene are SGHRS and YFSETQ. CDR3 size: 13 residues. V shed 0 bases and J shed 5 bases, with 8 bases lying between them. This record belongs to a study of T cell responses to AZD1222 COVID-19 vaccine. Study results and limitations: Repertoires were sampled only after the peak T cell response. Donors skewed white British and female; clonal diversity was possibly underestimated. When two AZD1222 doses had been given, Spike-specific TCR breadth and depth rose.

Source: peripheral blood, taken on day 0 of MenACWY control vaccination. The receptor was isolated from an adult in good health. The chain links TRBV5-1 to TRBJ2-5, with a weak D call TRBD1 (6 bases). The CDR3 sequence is CASSLVQGETQYF. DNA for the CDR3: TGCGCCAGCAGCTTGGTCCAGGGGGAGACCCAGTACTTC.